This T cell receptor beta chain was identified in a study of T cell responses to AZD1222 COVID-19 vaccine (dated by TCRdb to 2020 to 2023). Concerning the study at large: Because spike-specific TCR depth and breadth did not differ between the two schedules, AZD1222 recipients who got a second dose at roughly 4 weeks were pooled with those who got a second dose at roughly 12 weeks. Trial participants were enrolled by age into 18-55, 56-69 and 70-plus year subgroups, with around 140, 26 and 57 TCR-sequenced participants respectively. A total of just over 230 trial participants underwent TCR sequencing, of whom approximately 200 had received two doses of AZD1222 and 26 had received two doses of the MenACWY control vaccine.

The CDR3 regions of human TCRbeta chains were analyzed by immunosequencing. The study's processing was this. Repertoire TCRs were checked for matches against a reference library of SARS-CoV-2-specific TCRs that had been generated using the MIRA antigen-specificity platform. Breadth was defined as the fraction of unique TCRs that were SARS-CoV-2-associated, and depth was defined as the fraction of total T cells that were SARS-CoV-2-associated. Each spike-specific TCR was assigned to its reactive spike region and to a CD4 or CD8 class using the MIRA data. Log10-transformed breadth and depth values were compared by one-way ANOVA with Sidak's multiple comparisons tests. TCRdb re-hosts the immuneACCESS table, in-frame sequences only. Its copies lack some clones; in the studies checked, an unresolved V gene accounts for under half of them, and the cause for the rest is not known. V, J and clone size are taken as reported in that table, and D and trimming were inferred from the DNA itself. In this sample the table shows more than 150,000 clones, approximately 90% of which occur a single time. Roughly 6% of the sample goes to the ten largest clones.

From a lookup of the germline V gene (reference sequence), CDR1 and CDR2 are MNHEY and SMNVEV. V and J lose 5 bases and 7 bases, and a span of 5 bases separates them. From the cysteine up to the phenylalanine, the CDR3 has a length of 11 residues. Of all the DNA, just the CDR3 is kept, 33 bases in frame from base 1. This specimen's time point label, per the study, means: baseline before first vaccination. The vaccinee samples were drawn from two UK trials, COV001 and COV002, one of which was a single-blind randomized controlled phase 2/3 trial testing AZD1222 (ChAdOx1 nCoV-19) in healthy adults. For TCRbeta chain sequencing, PBMC samples from trial participants were taken at day 0 and at day 28 after the second dose. Study-level results and caveats: Conclusions about previously exposed vaccinees are limited because only 6 or 7 AZD1222 recipients were SARS-CoV-2 seropositive at baseline. After two AZD1222 doses, both the breadth and the depth of spike-specific TCRs were significantly higher than at day 0 and than in MenACWY recipients. The whole spike protein was spanned by vaccine-associated CD4 TCRs, and dominant responses were seen in regions 160-218 and 743-854. The 56-69-year group was small, and its depth increase did not reach significance, likely because of low power. Participants were mostly white British, with more females than males. The authors suggested clonal diversity may have been underestimated. Reportedly, close to half of the unique spike-specific TCRs recognized epitopes lying outside the regions that are mutated in the B.1.351 and B.1.1.7 variants. Because no day 14 peak-response samples were available, the repertoires could be characterized only after the peak T cell response.

A word on this clone: Its target antigen remains unknown. Base qualities are missing; no much larger clone stands one base away.

Recombination joined TRBV27 with TRBJ2-2; too little of a D gene remains to name it. The receptor comes from an adult in good health. The starting material was peripheral blood, obtained on day 0 of AZD1222 vaccination. Read as DNA, the sequence is TGTGCCAGCAGTCGACTCGGGGAGCTGTTTTTT. It translates to CASSRLGELFF.